This T cell receptor beta chain was profiled in a study of shared clonotypes between healthy human individuals. Measured with immunoSEQ multiplex PCR; TCRdb has only the in-frame clones, and not every one. The data contain approximately 840,000 clones, 90% to 98% of them singletons. CDR1 is MNHEY and CDR2 is SMNVEV in the germline V gene (reference sequence). This CDR3 is 14 amino acids long. V gave up 7 bases and J gave up 8 bases; unmatched junction bases: 10. Findings of the study overall: The sole specimen, blood, was sampled, and tissue repertoires likely differ.

A remark on this clone: As yet, its antigen is unknown.

Terminally differentiated effector memory CD45RA+ cells were excluded by CCR7 positive selection of CD45RO-negative cells. This TCR derives from a man aged 25 to 40 in good health. The chain couples TRBV27 to TRBJ2-1; TRBD2 matches 8 bases. Sequences were obtained from naive CD8+ T cells sorted from blood. CDR3 sequence reads: CASTGREVWHEQFF. The CDR3 region has the DNA TGTGCCAGCACTGGGCGGGAGGTGTGGCATGAGCAGTTCTTC.